The T cell receptor beta chain described here comes from a study of CD8 T cells in Susac syndrome. Reverse transcription of about 0.5 to 1 ug RNA was carried out with random hexamers. TCRdb recomputed calls from the immunoSEQ multiplex PCR reads with MiXCR, one row per CDR3 protein. The sample includes roughly 200,000 distinct CDR3 sequences, around 93% of them seen just once. TEMRA cells were enriched by FACS, while CD8+ and CD4+ T cells were obtained through a negative isolation that was performed magnetically. The CDR3 is 15 residues long. Germline-derived CDR1 and CDR2 are SEHNR and FQNEAQ (reference sequence). Germline trimming cut 4 bases from V and 3 bases from J; bases unmatched to any gene: 8.

The sequence derives from a human donor in good health. The sample was CD4+ T cells from PBMCs. This chain connects TRBV7-9 to TRBJ2-7, with 8 bases lining up with TRBD2. The CDR3 protein is CASSSFSGDYYEQYF. In DNA form, the CDR3 reads TGTGCCAGCAGCTCTTTTAGCGGGGATTACTACGAGCAGTACTTC.